These 27 T cell receptor beta chains came from one sample sequenced in a study of T cell responses to AZD1222 COVID-19 vaccine. Only in-frame clones appear in the TCRdb table, and some are missing; sequencing was by immunoSEQ multiplex PCR. The top ten hold 0.9% of the sample, which has roughly 170,000 clones, around 94% seen once. This specimen consisted of peripheral blood, obtained on day 0 of AZD1222 vaccination. The receptors here all came from an adult in good health.

The chain recombines TRBV4-3 with TRBJ1-1, with D possibly matching TRBD1 (6 bases). Looked up from germline, CDR1 is LGHNA and CDR2 is YSLEER. This CDR3 is 14 amino acids long. Trimming pared 1 base from V and 5 bases from J, leaving 11 bases between. The CDR3 here is CASSQVRGGTEAFF. The CDR3 DNA sequence: TGCGCCAGCAGCCAAGTCAGGGGCGGTACTGAAGCTTTCTTT.

Comment on this clone: Other nucleotide sequences from this sample produce the same CDR3. The chain combines TRBV5-1 with TRBJ2-1; the D is unclear. With 0 bases removed from V and 9 bases from J, the gap between germline ends came to 4 bases. The CDR3 consists of 11 residues. Germline-derived CDR1 and CDR2 are SGHRS and YFSETQ. This CDR3 is CASSLVGEQFF. The CDR3 DNA reads TGCGCCAGCAGCTTGGTAGGTGAGCAGTTCTTC.

Details on this clone: The same CDR3 can be traced to other DNA sequences in this sample. The chain has TRBV11-2 and TRBJ1-2, with D perhaps matching TRBD1 (5 bases). This CDR3 is 12 amino acids long. V gave up 1 base and J gave up 5 bases, with 5 bases separating them. The V gene's germline CDR1 is SGHAT and CDR2 FQNNGV. The CDR3 reads CASSLGGYGYTF. The DNA for the CDR3 is TGTGCCAGCAGCTTAGGGGGGTATGGCTACACCTTC.

Written as DNA, the CDR3 is TGTGCCAGCAGCCTGAGACTAGCGGACAATGAGCAGTTCTTC. This translates into CASSLRLADNEQFF. V usage is TRBV7-2 and J usage is TRBJ2-1, with 9 nucleotides matching TRBD2. The junction had 4 bases not matched to a gene; V was cut back by 5 bases and J by 5 bases. Looked up from germline, CDR1 is SGHTA and CDR2 is FQGNSA. The CDR3 totals 14 residues.

The CDR3: CASSLTGLTNTGELFF. CDR3 coding DNA: TGTGCCAGCTCACTAACGGGACTGACGAACACCGGGGAGCTGTTTTTT. The J gene is TRBJ2-2, the V gene TRBV18; D may be TRBD2 (6 bases). Between the trimmed V and J ends, which lost 4 bases and 0 bases, there was a span of 12 bases. The CDR3 covers 16 residues. The germline gives CDR1 KGHSH, CDR2 LQKENI.

The gene calls are TRBV19 and TRBJ1-2; the D is unclear. The V end was cut by 3 bases, the J end by 2 bases, with 19 bases between. The CDR3 has 17 amino acids. The germline CDR1 and CDR2 sequences are LNHDA and SQIVND (reference sequence). The CDR3 spells CASSISFFGVSNYGYTF. In DNA, the CDR3 is TGTGCCAGTAGTATTAGCTTCTTTGGGGTTTCCAACTATGGCTACACCTTC.

The chain is built from TRBV7-2 and TRBJ2-3; TRBD2 matches 7 bases. The CDR3 runs 14 residues. Germline V gene data show CDR1 as SGHTA and CDR2 as FQGNSA. Losses at the gene ends were 5 bases for V and 4 bases for J; bases not matched to a gene: 6. The CDR3 spells CASSPQAGPDTQYF. CDR3 nucleotides: TGTGCCAGCAGCCCCCAAGCGGGGCCAGATACGCAGTATTTT.

The chain links TRBV6-5 to TRBJ1-1, with no clear D. Germline values: CDR1 MNHEY, CDR2 SVGAGI. The length of the CDR3 is 14 residues. Trimming removed 0 bases from V and 8 bases from J, with 13 bases in between. This CDR3 reads CASSYSGGVNEAFF. In DNA form, the CDR3 reads TGTGCCAGCAGTTACTCTGGTGGGGTTAACGAAGCTTTCTTT.

The genes are TRBV6-5 and TRBJ1-5; D may be TRBD1 (5 bases). Germline V lookup: CDR1 MNHEY, CDR2 SVGAGI. CDR3 length equals 15 residues. With 5 bases removed from V and 2 bases from J, the gap between germline ends came to 13 bases. The CDR3 DNA reads TGTGCCAGCAGTCAGGGCCCGCGAGGCAATCAGCCCCAGCATTTT. Its translation: CASSQGPRGNQPQHF.

V gene TRBV10-1 combines with J gene TRBJ1-1, with D unresolved. Looked up from germline, CDR1 is WNHNN and CDR2 is SYGVQD (reference sequence). The CDR3 length is 12 residues. V gave up 6 bases and J gave up 3 bases, with 8 bases separating them. This CDR3 reads CASRQIHTEAFF. CDR3 bases: TGCGCCAGCAGACAGATCCACACTGAAGCTTTCTTT.

This chain uses TRBV7-2 with TRBJ2-7; perhaps TRBD2 as D (6 bases). The germline V gene encodes CDR1 SGHTA and CDR2 FQGNSA. This CDR3 contains 14 residues. V lost 4 bases and J lost 4, with 14 bases in between. Here the CDR3 reads CASSWGLVAYEQYF. The CDR3 DNA reads as TGTGCCAGCAGCTGGGGACTCGTGGCTTACGAGCAGTACTTC.

The chain carries TRBV7-8 and TRBJ2-7, with unresolved D. Germline V gene data show CDR1 as SGHVS and CDR2 as FQNEAQ. Trimming stripped 0 bases from V and 3 bases from J, with 15 bases between. The CDR3 is 16 residues long. This CDR3 reads CASSLAPAAERYEQYF. In nucleotides, the CDR3 is TGTGCCAGCAGCTTAGCCCCGGCGGCGGAACGCTACGAGCAGTACTTC.

The V and J genes are TRBV7-2 and TRBJ2-7, with D perhaps TRBD2 (7 bases). CDR1 is SGHTA, CDR2 FQGNSA, per germline. This CDR3 region has 15 residues. V lost 0 bases and J lost 4, with 13 bases in between. This chain's CDR3 is CASSLAGGAGYEQYF. CDR3 DNA: TGTGCCAGCAGCTTAGCGGGGGGGGCAGGATACGAGCAGTACTTC.

The chain carries TRBV10-3 and TRBJ2-1; possibly TRBD1 for D (6 bases). The CDR3 has 14 residues. Germline CDR1 and CDR2: ENHRY and SYGVKD. Trimming left V 3 bases short and J 6 bases short, with 12 bases between. The CDR3 DNA reads TGTGCCATCAGTGACTCGATGGGGGCCAATGAGCAGTTCTTC. This translates into CAISDSMGANEQFF.

This chain joins TRBV3-1 (or the pseudogene TRBV3-2) and TRBJ2-2; maybe TRBD2 (6 bases). This CDR3 spans 16 amino acids. Looked up from germline, CDR1 is LGHDT and CDR2 is YNNKEL (reference sequence). V was cut by 4 bases and J by 9 bases, with 21 bases left in between. Here the CDR3 reads CASSPVTSLKIRELFF. DNA for the CDR3: TGTGCCAGCAGCCCCGTGACTAGTCTGAAGATCAGGGAGCTGTTTTTT.

The chain carries TRBV3-1 (or the pseudogene TRBV3-2) and TRBJ2-5; TRBD2 matches 8 bases. Germline trimming cut 3 bases from V and 4 bases from J; bases unmatched to any gene: 4. The CDR3 is 14 residues long. Germline CDR1 is LGHDT and CDR2 is YNNKEL (reference sequence). CDR3 residues: CASSHGSGVETQYF. The CDR3 DNA is TGTGCCAGCAGCCATGGTAGCGGGGTAGAGACCCAGTACTTC.

This clone was observed once. CDR3 sequence: CASSQAEGTAEAFF. The DNA for the CDR3 is TGCGCCAGCAGCCAGGCAGAGGGAACGGCTGAAGCTTTCTTT. This chain joins TRBV4-1 and TRBJ1-1; D is uncertain. The V and J ends lost 3 bases and 6 bases respectively, with 14 bases between them. This CDR3 spans 14 amino acids. Germline loops: CDR1 MGHRA, CDR2 YSYEKL.

This clone was seen a single time. The CDR3 spells CAWLRGDYGYTF. CDR3 DNA: TGTGCCTGGCTCCGGGGTGACTATGGCTACACCTTC. The chain joins TRBV30 to TRBJ1-2; D is unclear. CDR3 length: 12 amino acids. Germline V lookup: CDR1 GTSNPN, CDR2 SVGIG (reference sequence). V shed 5 bases and J shed 3 bases, with 10 bases lying between them.

The chain employs TRBV5-1 and TRBJ1-1; D might be TRBD1 (5 bases). V dropped 2 bases and J dropped 4 bases, with 12 bases sitting between them. The CDR3 is 14 amino acids. Germline V gene lookup returns CDR1 SGHRS and CDR2 YFSETQ. DNA of the CDR3: TGCGCCAGCAGCTTCGATGGCAGGGCCACTGAAGCTTTCTTT. Its protein product is CASSFDGRATEAFF.

The J gene is TRBJ1-3, the V gene TRBV24-1; D unresolved. The germline CDR1 and CDR2 sequences are KGHDR and SFDVKD. With 11 bases removed from V and 0 bases from J, the gap between germline ends came to 10 bases. This CDR3 contains 13 residues. The CDR3 coding sequence is TGTGCCATCACGTACCTCTCTGGAAACACCATATATTTT. Its protein is CAITYLSGNTIYF.

The chain recombines TRBV7-8 with TRBJ1-6; D remains unclear. The CDR3 has 14 amino acids. Trimming took 3 bases from V and 9 from J, leaving 12 bases between them. Looked up from germline, CDR1 is SGHVS and CDR2 is FQNEAQ. The CDR3 loop is CASSFAGVGSPLHF. The CDR3 DNA is TGTGCCAGCAGCTTTGCTGGGGTTGGTTCACCCCTCCACTTT.

This chain joins TRBV23-1 and TRBJ1-5, with 8 nucleotides matching TRBD1. TRBV23-1 is classed as an ORF, of uncertain function. The CDR3 extends over 17 amino acids. Unmatched junction bases numbered 10, after V lost 3 bases and J lost 3 bases. The CDR3 nucleotides read TGCGCCAGCAGTCATTCATTGGACAGGGAGGACAATCAGCCCCAGCATTTT. As protein: CASSHSLDREDNQPQHF.

As DNA, the CDR3 is TGCGCCAGCAGCACCCACAGGGACCAGCAGTTCTTC. Its protein is CASSTHRDQQFF. V gene TRBV5-1 combines with J gene TRBJ2-1; D is possibly TRBD1 (6 bases). V lost 4 bases and J lost 11, with 13 bases in between. CDR3 length: 12 amino acids. Looked up from germline, CDR1 is SGHRS and CDR2 is YFSETQ.

J is TRBJ1-1 and V is TRBV6-5; D might be TRBD1 (5 bases). CDR1 is MNHEY, CDR2 SVGAGI, per germline. CDR3 length equals 14 residues. V was trimmed by 0 bases and J by 7 bases, leaving 12 bases between them. As DNA, the CDR3 is TGTGCCAGCAGTTACTCGCCGGGGCAGGGTGAAGCTTTCTTT. Translating gives CASSYSPGQGEAFF.

This chain uses TRBV2 with TRBJ1-5; D gene ambiguous. V was trimmed by 0 bases and J by 4 bases, leaving 7 bases between them. Looked up from germline, CDR1 is SNHLY and CDR2 is FYNNEI. The CDR3 extends over 14 amino acids. This CDR3 reads CASSEALRNQPQHF. In DNA, the CDR3 is TGTGCCAGCAGTGAAGCTCTTAGGAATCAGCCCCAGCATTTT.

This sequence joins TRBV3-1 (or the pseudogene TRBV3-2) and TRBJ2-3; TRBD1 matches 8 bases. V lost 0 bases and J lost 0; bases outside the gene matches: 23. CDR1 and CDR2 from the germline V gene are LGHDT and YNNKEL (reference sequence). The CDR3 is 23 residues long. CDR3 DNA sequence: TGTGCCAGCAGCCAAGATCTTATTATTAGGACAGGGTTCGCCGGGCATAGCACAGATACGCAGTATTTT. Encoded protein: CASSQDLIIRTGFAGHSTDTQYF.

Many counts were recorded for this clone. This CDR3 is also generated by other DNA sequences in the sample. This sequence joins TRBV5-1 and TRBJ2-1; perhaps D is TRBD1 or TRBD2 (5 bases each). Per germline, CDR1 SGHRS and CDR2 YFSETQ. The CDR3 sequence is 15 residues long. V was cut by 4 bases and J by 0 bases, with 11 bases left in between. In DNA form, the CDR3 reads TGCGCCAGCAGCCCCGGGGCCAGCTCCTACAATGAGCAGTTCTTC. Translation: CASSPGASSYNEQFF.